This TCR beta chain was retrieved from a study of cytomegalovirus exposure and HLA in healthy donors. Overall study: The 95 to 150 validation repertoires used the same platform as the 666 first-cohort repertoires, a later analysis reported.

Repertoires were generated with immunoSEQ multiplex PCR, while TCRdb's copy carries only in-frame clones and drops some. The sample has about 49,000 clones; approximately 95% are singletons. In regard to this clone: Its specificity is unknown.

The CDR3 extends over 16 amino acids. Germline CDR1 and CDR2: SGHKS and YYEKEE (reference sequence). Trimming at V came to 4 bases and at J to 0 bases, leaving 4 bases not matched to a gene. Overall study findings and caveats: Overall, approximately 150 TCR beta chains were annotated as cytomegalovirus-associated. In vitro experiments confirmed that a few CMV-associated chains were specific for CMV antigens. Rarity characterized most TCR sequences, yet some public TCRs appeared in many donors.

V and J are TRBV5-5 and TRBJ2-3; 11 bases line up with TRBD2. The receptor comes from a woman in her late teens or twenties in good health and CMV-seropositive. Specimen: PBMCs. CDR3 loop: CASSLGLAGSTDTQYF. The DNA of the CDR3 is TGTGCCAGCAGCCTAGGACTAGCGGGTAGCACAGATACGCAGTATTTT.